This T cell receptor beta chain stems from a study of blood T cell repertoires in COVID-19. V lost 2 bases, J lost 8 bases, and 10 bases lay in between. Germline V gene data show CDR1 as SGHAT and CDR2 as FQNNGV. The CDR3 has 14 residues. Repertoires were generated with immunoSEQ multiplex PCR, while TCRdb's copy carries only in-frame clones and drops some. The repertoire holds 100,000 to 150,000 clones, with around 85% as singletons. This sequence joins TRBV11-2 and TRBJ1-6; tentatively, D is TRBD1 (6 bases). Sequencing was carried out using peripheral blood. This TCR was sampled from a woman older than 75 with acute or convalescent COVID-19. The CDR3 sequence is CASSLTGRDSPLHF. CDR3 nucleotides: TGTGCCAGCAGCTTAACAGGGCGAGATTCACCCCTCCACTTT.